This TCR beta chain was sequenced for a study of blood T cell repertoires in COVID-19. This clone was seen only a few times. Study processing details: Amplification from reference gene primers served as the basis for estimated nucleated cell counts. Sequencing used immunoSEQ multiplex PCR; TCRdb keeps in-frame clones, though not all of them. Clonal size and the V and J genes are those of that table, whereas D and trimming came from the DNA. The data contain approximately 170,000 clones, 84% of them singletons. The CDR3 contains 16 residues. The V end was cut by 4 bases, the J end by 4 bases, with 20 bases between. Looked up from germline, CDR1 is MGHRA and CDR2 is YSYEKL.

This TCR was sampled from a woman older than 75 with acute or convalescent COVID-19. The chain employs TRBV4-1 and TRBJ2-7, with D possibly matching TRBD2 (6 bases). Sequencing was done on a sample of peripheral blood. The CDR3 loop is CASSRGRGLRDYEQYF. Written as DNA, the CDR3 is TGCGCCAGCAGCCGTGGCCGAGGACTAAGGGATTACGAGCAGTACTTC.